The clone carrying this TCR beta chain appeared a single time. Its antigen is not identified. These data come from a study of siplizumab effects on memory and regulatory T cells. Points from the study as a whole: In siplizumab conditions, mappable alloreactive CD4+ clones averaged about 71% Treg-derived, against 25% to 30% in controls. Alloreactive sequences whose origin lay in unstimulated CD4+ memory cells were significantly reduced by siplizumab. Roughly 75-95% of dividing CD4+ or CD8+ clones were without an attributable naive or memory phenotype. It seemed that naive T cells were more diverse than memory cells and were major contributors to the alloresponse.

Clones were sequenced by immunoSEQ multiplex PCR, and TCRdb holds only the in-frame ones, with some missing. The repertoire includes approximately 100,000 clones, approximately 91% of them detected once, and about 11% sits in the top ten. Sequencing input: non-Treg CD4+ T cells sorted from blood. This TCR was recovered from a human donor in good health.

The CDR3 sequence: CATSRRDAPSAFF. The CDR3 DNA sequence: TGTGCCACCAGCAGGAGGGATGCCCCATCCGCTTTCTTT. This chain connects TRBV15 to TRBJ1-1; no definite D call. The CDR3 covers 13 residues. Germline-derived CDR1 and CDR2 are LNHNV and YYDKDF (reference sequence). Trimming took off 3 bases at V and 11 bases at J, with 16 bases between the two ends.